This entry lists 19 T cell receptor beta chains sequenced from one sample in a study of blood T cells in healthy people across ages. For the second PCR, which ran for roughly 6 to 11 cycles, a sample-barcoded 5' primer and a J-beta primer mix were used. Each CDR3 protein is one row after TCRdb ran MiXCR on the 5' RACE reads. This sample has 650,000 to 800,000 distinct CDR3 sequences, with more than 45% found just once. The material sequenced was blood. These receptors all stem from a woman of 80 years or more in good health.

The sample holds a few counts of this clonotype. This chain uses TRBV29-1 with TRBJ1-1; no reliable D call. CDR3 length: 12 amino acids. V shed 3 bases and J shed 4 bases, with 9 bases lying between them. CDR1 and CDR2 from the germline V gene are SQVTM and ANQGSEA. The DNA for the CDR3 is TGCAGCGTTGATGGGGAGGGCACTGAAGCTTTCTTT. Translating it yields CSVDGEGTEAFF.

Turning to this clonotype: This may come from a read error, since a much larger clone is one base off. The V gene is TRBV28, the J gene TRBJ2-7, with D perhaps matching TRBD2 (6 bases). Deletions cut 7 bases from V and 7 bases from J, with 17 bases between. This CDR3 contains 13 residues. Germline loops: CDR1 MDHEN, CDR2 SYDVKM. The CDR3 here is CASTPGGYNEQYF. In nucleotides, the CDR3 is TGTGCCAGCACCCCCGGGGGTTACAATGAGCAGTACTTC.

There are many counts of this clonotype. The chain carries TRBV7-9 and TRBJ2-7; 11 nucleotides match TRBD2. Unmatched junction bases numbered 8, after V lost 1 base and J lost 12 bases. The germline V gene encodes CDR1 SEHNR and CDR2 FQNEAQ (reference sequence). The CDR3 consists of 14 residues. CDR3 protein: CASSLVLTSGKRYF. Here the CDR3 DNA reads TGTGCCAGCAGCTTAGTGTTGACTAGCGGGAAACGGTACTTC.

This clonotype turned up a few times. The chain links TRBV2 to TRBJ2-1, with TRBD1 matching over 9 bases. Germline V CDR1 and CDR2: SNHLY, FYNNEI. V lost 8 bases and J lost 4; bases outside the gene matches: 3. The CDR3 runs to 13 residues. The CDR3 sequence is CASGDRGYNEQFF. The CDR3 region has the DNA TGTGCCAGCGGAGACAGGGGGTACAATGAGCAGTTCTTC.

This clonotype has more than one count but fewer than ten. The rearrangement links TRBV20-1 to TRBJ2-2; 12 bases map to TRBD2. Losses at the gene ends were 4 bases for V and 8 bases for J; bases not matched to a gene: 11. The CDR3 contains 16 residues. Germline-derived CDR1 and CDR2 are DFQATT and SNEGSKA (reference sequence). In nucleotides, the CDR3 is TGCAGTGCTAAACGAGGGCTAGCGGGAGGGCCTGGGGAGCTGTTTTTT. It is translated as CSAKRGLAGGPGELFF.

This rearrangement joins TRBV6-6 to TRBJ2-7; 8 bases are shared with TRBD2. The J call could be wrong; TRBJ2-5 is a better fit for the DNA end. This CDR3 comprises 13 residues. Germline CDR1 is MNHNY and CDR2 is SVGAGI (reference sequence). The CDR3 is CASSREGYETQYF. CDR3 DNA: TGTGCCAGCAGTCGGGAGGGGTACGAGACCCAGTACTTC.

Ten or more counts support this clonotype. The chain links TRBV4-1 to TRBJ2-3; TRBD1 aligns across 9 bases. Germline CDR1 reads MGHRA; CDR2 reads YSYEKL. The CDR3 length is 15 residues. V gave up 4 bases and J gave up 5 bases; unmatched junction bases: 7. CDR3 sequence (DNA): TGCGCCAGCAGCCCACTGTTGGGACAGGGAGATACGCAGTATTTT. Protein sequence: CASSPLLGQGDTQYF.

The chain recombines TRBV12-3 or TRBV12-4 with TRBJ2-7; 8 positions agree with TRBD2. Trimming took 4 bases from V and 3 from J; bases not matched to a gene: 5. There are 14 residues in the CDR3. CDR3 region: CASSSPGGIYEQYF. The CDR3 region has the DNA TGTGCCAGCAGTTCCCCGGGGGGGATCTACGAGCAGTACTTC.

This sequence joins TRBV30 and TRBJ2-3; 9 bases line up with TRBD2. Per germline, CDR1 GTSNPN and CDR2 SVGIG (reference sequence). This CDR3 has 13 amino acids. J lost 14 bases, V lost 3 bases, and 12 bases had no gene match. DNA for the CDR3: TGTGCCTGGAGGGCTAGCGGGACCATGGCATGGTATTTT. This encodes CAWRASGTMAWYF.

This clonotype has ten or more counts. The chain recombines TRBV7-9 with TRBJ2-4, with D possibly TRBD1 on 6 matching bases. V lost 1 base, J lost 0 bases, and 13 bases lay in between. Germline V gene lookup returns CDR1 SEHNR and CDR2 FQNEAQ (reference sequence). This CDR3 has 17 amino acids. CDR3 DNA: TGTGCCAGCAGCTTAGAGACAGGAGCTCTAGCCAAAAACATTCAGTACTTC. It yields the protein CASSLETGALAKNIQYF. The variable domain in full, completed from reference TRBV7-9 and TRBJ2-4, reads DTGVSQNPRHKITKRGQNVTFRCDPISEHNRLYWYRQTLGQGPEFLTYFQNEAQLEKSRLLSDRFSAERPKGSFSTLEIQRTEQGDSAMYLCASSLETGALAKNIQYFGAGTRLSVL.

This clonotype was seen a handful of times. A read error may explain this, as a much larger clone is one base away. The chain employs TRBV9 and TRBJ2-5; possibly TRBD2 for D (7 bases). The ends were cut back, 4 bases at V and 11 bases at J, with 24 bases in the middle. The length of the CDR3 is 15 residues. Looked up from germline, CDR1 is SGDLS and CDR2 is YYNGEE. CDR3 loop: CASSLSGTLYNEQYF. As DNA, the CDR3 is TGTGCCAGCAGCCTAAGCGGGACACTCTACAATGAGCAGTACTTC.

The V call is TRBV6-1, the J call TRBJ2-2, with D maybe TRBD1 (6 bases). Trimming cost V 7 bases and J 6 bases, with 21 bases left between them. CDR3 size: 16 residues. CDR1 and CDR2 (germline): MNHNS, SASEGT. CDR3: CASKREQGSFPGELFF. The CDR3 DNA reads TGTGCCAGCAAGAGGGAACAGGGTTCTTTCCCCGGGGAGCTGTTTTTT.

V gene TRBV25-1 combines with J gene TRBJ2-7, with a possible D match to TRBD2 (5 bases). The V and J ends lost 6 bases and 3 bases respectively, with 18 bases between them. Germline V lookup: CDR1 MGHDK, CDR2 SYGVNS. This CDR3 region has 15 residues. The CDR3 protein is CASSPGGDVLYEQYF. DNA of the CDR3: TGTGCCAGCAGCCCCGGAGGAGACGTTCTCTACGAGCAGTACTTC.

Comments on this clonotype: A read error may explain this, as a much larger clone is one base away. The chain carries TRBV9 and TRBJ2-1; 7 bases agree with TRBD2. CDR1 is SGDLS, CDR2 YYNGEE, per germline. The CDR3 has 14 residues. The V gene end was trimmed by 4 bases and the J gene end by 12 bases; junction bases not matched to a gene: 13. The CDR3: CASSTRAGPTVQFF. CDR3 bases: TGTGCCAGCAGCACACGAGCGGGACCGACTGTGCAGTTCTTC. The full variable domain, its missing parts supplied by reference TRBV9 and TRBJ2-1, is DSGVTQTPKHLITATGQRVTLRCSPRSGDLSVYWYQQSLDQGLQFLIQYYNGEERAKGNILERFSAQQFPDLHSELNLSSLELGDSALYFCASSTRAGPTVQFFGPGTRLTVL.

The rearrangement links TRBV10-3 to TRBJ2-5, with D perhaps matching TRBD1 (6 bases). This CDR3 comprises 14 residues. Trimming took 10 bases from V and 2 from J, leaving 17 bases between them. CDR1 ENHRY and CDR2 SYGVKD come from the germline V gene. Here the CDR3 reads CASTTGTQQETQYF. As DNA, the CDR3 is TGTGCCAGCACGACCGGGACACAACAAGAGACCCAGTACTTC.

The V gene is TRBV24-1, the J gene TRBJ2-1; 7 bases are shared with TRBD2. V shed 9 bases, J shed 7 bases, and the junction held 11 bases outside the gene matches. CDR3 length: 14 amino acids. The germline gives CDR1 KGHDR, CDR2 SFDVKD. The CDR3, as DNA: TGTGCCACCGGTGGGAGGGTAAATTGGAATGAGCAGTTCTTC. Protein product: CATGGRVNWNEQFF.

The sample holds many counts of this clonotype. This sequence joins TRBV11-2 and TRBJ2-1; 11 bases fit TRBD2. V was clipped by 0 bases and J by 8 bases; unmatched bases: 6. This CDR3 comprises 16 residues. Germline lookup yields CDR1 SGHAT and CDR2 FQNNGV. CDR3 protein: CASSLEVAGGRDEQFF. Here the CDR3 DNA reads TGTGCCAGCAGCTTAGAAGTAGCGGGAGGGAGGGATGAGCAGTTCTTC. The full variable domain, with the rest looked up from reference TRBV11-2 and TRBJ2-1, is EAGVAQSPRYKIIEKRQSVAFWCNPISGHATLYWYQQILGQGPKLLIQFQNNGVVDDSQLPKDRFSAERLKGVDSTLKIQPAKLEDSAVYLCASSLEVAGGRDEQFFGPGTRLTVL.

The CDR3 DNA sequence: TGCGCCAGCAGCCAACTTGGACAGGGAATCACTCGTTACAATGAGCAGTTCTTC. Protein sequence: CASSQLGQGITRYNEQFF. The chain links TRBV4-1 to TRBJ2-1; TRBD1 matches at 8 bases. Germline V gene lookup returns CDR1 MGHRA and CDR2 YSYEKL. CDR3 size: 18 residues. V lost 2 bases, J lost 4 bases, and 13 bases stayed unmatched.

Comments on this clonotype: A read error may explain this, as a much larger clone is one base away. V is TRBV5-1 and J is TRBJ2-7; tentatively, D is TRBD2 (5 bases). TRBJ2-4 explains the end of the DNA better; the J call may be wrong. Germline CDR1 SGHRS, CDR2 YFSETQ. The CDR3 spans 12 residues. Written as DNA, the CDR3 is TGCACCAGCAGCTTGGACGGGGACATTCAGTACTTC. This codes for CTSSLDGDIQYF.